One sample yielded the 11 T cell receptor beta chains listed below, sequenced in a study of blood T cells in healthy people across ages. A sample-barcoded 5' primer and a J-beta primer mix were used in a second PCR of about 7 to 12 cycles. TCRdb processed the 5' RACE reads anew with MiXCR; each CDR3 protein has one entry. Of about 1.8 million distinct CDR3 sequences listed, approximately 50% are singletons. Source material: blood. These TCRs come from a woman aged 40 to 50 in good health.

This clonotype has just a few counts. The V and J genes are TRBV28 and TRBJ2-1; D not resolved. The CDR3 spans 13 residues. CDR1 is MDHEN and CDR2 is SYDVKM in the germline V gene. Trimming cost V 5 bases and J 3 bases, with 8 bases left between them. CDR3 protein: CASSMTFYNEQFF. The CDR3 DNA follows: TGTGCCAGCAGTATGACTTTCTACAATGAGCAGTTCTTC.

About this clonotype itself: A much larger clone sits a single nucleotide away, making a read error possible. The V and J genes are TRBV7-2 and TRBJ2-1; 7 bases align to TRBD1. CDR1 and CDR2 from the germline V gene are SGHTA and FQGNSA. This CDR3 has 16 amino acids. The CDR3 DNA reads TGTGCCAGCAGCTTAGAGGCAGGGGGTTCCTACGATGAGCAGTTCTTC. It codes for CASSLEAGGSYDEQFF.

J is TRBJ1-4 and V is TRBV5-5, with D perhaps matching TRBD1 (5 bases). Germline-derived CDR1 and CDR2 are SGHKS and YYEKEE (reference sequence). V was pared by 0 bases and J by 6 bases, with 12 bases between. CDR3 length: 15 residues. DNA of the CDR3: TGTGCCAGCAGCTTGGTGGGGGATTCGGATGAAAAACTGTTTTTT. This codes for CASSLVGDSDEKLFF. Full variable domain (remainder filled in from reference TRBV5-5 and TRBJ1-4): DAGVTQSPTHLIKTRGQQVTLRCSPISGHKSVSWYQQVLGQGPQFIFQYYEKEERGRGNFPDRFSARQFPNYSSELNVNALLLGDSALYLCASSLVGDSDEKLFFGSGTQLSVL.

The rearrangement uses TRBV6-2 or TRBV6-3 and TRBJ2-1; D assignment may be TRBD1 or TRBD2 (5 bases each). CDR3 size: 15 residues. Germline values: CDR1 MNHEY, CDR2 SVGEGT. V gave up 8 bases and J gave up 1 base, with 15 bases separating them. CDR3 sequence reads: CASDKRAGSYNEQFF. DNA of the CDR3: TGTGCCAGCGATAAGAGGGCAGGGTCCTACAATGAGCAGTTCTTC.

The chain employs TRBV29-1 and TRBJ1-2, with a possible D match to TRBD1 (6 bases). This CDR3 has 15 residues. Per the germline V gene, CDR1 is SQVTM and CDR2 is ANQGSEA. Between the trimmed V and J ends, which lost 1 base and 1 base, there was a span of 13 bases. The CDR3 coding sequence is TGCAGCGTTGAAGGGCCAGGGGCGGGTAACTATGGCTACACCTTC. Protein: CSVEGPGAGNYGYTF.

The chain uses TRBV15 and TRBJ2-5, with TRBD2 matching over 9 bases. The CDR3 extends over 17 amino acids. Trimming at V came to 0 bases and at J to 2 bases, leaving 7 bases not matched to a gene. Looked up from germline, CDR1 is LNHNV and CDR2 is YYDKDF (reference sequence). CDR3 protein: CATSRDMAGGHQETQYF. The CDR3 DNA is TGTGCCACCAGCAGAGATATGGCGGGGGGGCATCAAGAGACCCAGTACTTC.

V gene TRBV6-2 or TRBV6-3 combines with J gene TRBJ2-1; 11 bases line up with TRBD1. Germline assignment: CDR1 MNHEY and CDR2 SVGEGT. With V trimmed by 10 bases and J by 7 bases, 12 bases remained unmatched. The CDR3 runs 15 residues. This chain's CDR3 is CATKGGQGARNEQFF. The CDR3 DNA reads as TGTGCCACCAAAGGAGGACAGGGGGCGAGAAATGAGCAGTTCTTC.

Only a few counts were recorded for this clonotype. The chain uses TRBV6-5 and TRBJ1-2, with D possibly matching TRBD1 (6 bases). This CDR3 comprises 13 residues. Germline V gives CDR1 MNHEY, CDR2 SVGAGI. Trimming left V 5 bases short and J 8 bases short, with 15 bases between. The CDR3 spells CASSTAGAYGYTF. The CDR3 nucleotides are TGTGCCAGCAGTACCGCGGGGGCGTACGGCTACACCTTC.

This clonotype has just a few counts. This rearrangement joins TRBV20-1 to TRBJ2-3, with 10 bases matching TRBD2. This CDR3 is built from 15 residues. V shed 3 bases and J 4 bases; nucleotides not matched to a gene: 7. Germline V gene sequence: CDR1 DFQATT, CDR2 SNEGSKA (reference sequence). The CDR3 region is CSASPLAGVSDTQYF. CDR3 DNA sequence: TGCAGTGCTAGCCCCCTAGCGGGGGTCTCAGATACGCAGTATTTT.

V usage is TRBV28 and J usage is TRBJ2-5; D tentatively reads TRBD1 or TRBD2 (6 bases each). Germline V gene sequence: CDR1 MDHEN, CDR2 SYDVKM. This CDR3 contains 16 residues. Between the trimmed V and J ends, which lost 4 bases and 11 bases, there was a span of 26 bases. CDR3 amino acids: CASSSSGTLQGGRQYF. CDR3 DNA: TGTGCCAGCAGTTCCTCCGGGACTCTACAGGGCGGTCGGCAGTACTTC. The variable domain in full, completed from reference TRBV28 and TRBJ2-5, reads DVKVTQSSRYLVKRTGEKVFLECVQDMDHENMFWYRQDPGLGLRLIYFSYDVKMKEKGDIPEGYSVSREKKERFSLILESASTNQTSMYLCASSSSGTLQGGRQYFGPGTRLLVL.

This clonotype was observed a few times. The chain combines TRBV27 with TRBJ2-3; 15 bases align to TRBD2. The CDR3 covers 19 residues. Germline V gene data show CDR1 as MNHEY and CDR2 as SMNVEV (reference sequence). Losses at the gene ends were 5 bases for V and 4 bases for J; bases not matched to a gene: 13. The CDR3 reads CASSPLTGTSGGYADTQYF. CDR3 DNA: TGTGCCAGCAGTCCTCTAACTGGGACTAGCGGGGGGTACGCAGATACGCAGTATTTT.